These 29 T cell receptor beta chains came from one sample sequenced in a study of shared clonotypes between healthy human individuals (dated by TCRdb to between 2020 and 2021). Library method: the immunoSEQ multiplex PCR assay. Not all clones reach the TCRdb copy of this immuneACCESS table, which keeps in-frame sequences only. Checked studies attribute under half of the gap to unresolved V genes and leave the rest unexplained. Within this sample are hundreds of thousands of clones, with 70% to 80% of them counted one time only. About 11% of the sample goes to the ten largest clones. The sequenced sample was PBMCs. The receptors come from a woman between 40 and 50 years old in good health. Some clones in this sample may be carry-over from other donors' samples.

In regard to this clone: Only one base separates this from a far larger clonotype, so it likely reflects a read error. The sample carries other DNA sequences with the same CDR3. The V call is TRBV29-1, the J call TRBJ1-1, with D possibly TRBD1 on 5 matching bases. The CDR3 consists of 13 residues. CDR1 is SQVTM, CDR2 ANQGSEA, per germline. With 5 bases removed from V and 8 bases from J, the gap between germline ends came to 18 bases. The CDR3 DNA sequence: TGCAGCGTTAACGAGCAGGGAGTCGGCGAAGCTTTCTTT. It translates to CSVNEQGVGEAFF. Full variable domain (rest looked up from reference TRBV29-1 and TRBJ1-1): SAVISQKPSRDICQRGTSLTIQCQVDSQVTMMFWYRQQPGQSLTLIATANQGSEATYESGFVIDKFPISRPNLTFSTLTVSNMSPEDSSIYLCSVNEQGVGEAFFGQGTRLTVV.

The J gene is TRBJ2-1, the V gene TRBV28, with D perhaps matching TRBD1 (6 bases). Trimming removed 4 bases at V and 8 bases at J, with 21 bases between. The CDR3 is 16 residues long. CDR1 is MDHEN, CDR2 SYDVKM, per germline. The CDR3 DNA sequence: TGTGCCAGCAGTTCCCCCGCCCGACCTGGGGGCGATGAGCAGTTCTTC. Translating it yields CASSSPARPGGDEQFF.

The V and J genes are TRBV28 and TRBJ2-4, with 13 bases fitting TRBD2. The J segment lost 8 bases and the V segment lost 5 bases, leaving 6 bases of the junction unmatched. There are 15 residues in the CDR3. From germline, CDR1 is MDHEN and CDR2 SYDVKM. The chain's CDR3 is CASSRTSGSRYIQYF. The CDR3 DNA reads as TGTGCCAGCAGTAGGACTAGCGGGAGTAGGTACATTCAGTACTTC.

V usage is TRBV19 and J usage is TRBJ1-2, with D perhaps matching TRBD1 (5 bases). The length of the CDR3 is 15 residues. The germline CDR1 and CDR2 sequences are LNHDA and SQIVND (reference sequence). V gave up 6 bases and J gave up 5 bases, with 19 bases separating them. CDR3 bases: TGTGCCAGTAGCCTTTCCAGGGACGGGAATTATGGCTACACCTTC. As protein: CASSLSRDGNYGYTF.

This clone was found many times. The same CDR3 also results from other DNA sequences found in this sample. The chain links TRBV28 to TRBJ1-4, with 8 bases lining up with TRBD1. V shed 5 bases, J shed 4 bases, and the junction held 3 bases outside the gene matches. The CDR3 is 14 residues long. Germline V gene lookup returns CDR1 MDHEN and CDR2 SYDVKM. The CDR3 nucleotides read TGTGCCAGCAGTGGGACAGGCTTTAATGAAAAACTGTTTTTT. As protein: CASSGTGFNEKLFF.

The chain is built from TRBV7-6 and TRBJ2-7; 7 nucleotides match TRBD1. V lost 1 base, J lost 2 bases, and 2 bases stayed unmatched. CDR3 length: 14 residues. The germline V gene encodes CDR1 SGHVS and CDR2 FNYEAQ. The DNA of the CDR3 is TGTGCCAGCAGCTTAGGTACAGGGGCCTACGAGCAGTACTTC. Translated: CASSLGTGAYEQYF.

About this clone: A far bigger clonotype differs at one base, so this is likely a read error. The chain employs TRBV4-3 and TRBJ2-5; D is uncertain. Germline V CDR1 and CDR2: LGHNA, YSLEER. The CDR3 has 13 amino acids. CDR3 sequence (DNA): TGCGCCAGCAGCCAAGGGCACCAAGGGACCCAGTACTTC. The encoded protein is CASSQGHQGTQYF.

Note on this clone: It is likely a read error: a sequence one base away is far more abundant. V and J are TRBV30 and TRBJ2-4; D is perhaps TRBD1 or TRBD2 (5 bases each). The germline CDR1 and CDR2 sequences are GTSNPN and SVGIG (reference sequence). This CDR3 has 13 amino acids. The CDR3 bases are TGTGCCTGGAGTGTACGTGGGGGAAACATTCAGTGCTTC. It specifies CAWSVRGGNIQCF.

V is TRBV7-3 and J is TRBJ2-5; D may be TRBD1 (6 bases). Trimming left V 5 bases short and J 1 base short, with 11 bases between. CDR1 is SGHTA and CDR2 is FQGTGA in the germline V gene. CDR3 length: 14 residues. The CDR3 reads CASSPGTPQETQYF. DNA of the CDR3: TGTGCCAGCAGCCCGGGGACACCCCAAGAGACCCAGTACTTC.

This chain connects TRBV10-1 to TRBJ2-1; D uncertain. Germline CDR1 reads WNHNN; CDR2 reads SYGVQD (reference sequence). Between the trimmed V and J ends, which lost 4 bases and 9 bases, there was a span of 13 bases. The CDR3 is made up of 13 amino acids. CDR3 nucleotides: TGCGCCAGCAGTGGGTTCGCTCAAGGTGAGCAGTTCTTC. This encodes CASSGFAQGEQFF.

In this sample, this clone turned up a few times. Just one base apart from a much larger clone, this may be a read error. This CDR3 reads CAGSRGLAGGFEQFF. The CDR3 DNA follows: TGTGCCGGCAGTAGGGGTCTAGCGGGAGGATTTGAGCAGTTCTTC. V and J are TRBV7-9 and TRBJ2-1, with 11 bases fitting TRBD2. Germline V gives CDR1 SEHNR, CDR2 FQNEAQ (reference sequence). The CDR3 has 15 amino acids.

V is TRBV28 and J is TRBJ2-3, with D possibly being TRBD2 (6 bases). This CDR3 contains 17 residues. Germline assignment: CDR1 MDHEN and CDR2 SYDVKM. V was cut by 1 base and J by 6 bases, with 20 bases left in between. This chain's CDR3 is CASSLLGRLDMGDTQYF. The CDR3 DNA sequence: TGTGCCAGCAGTTTATTGGGGAGGTTAGATATGGGGGATACGCAGTATTTT.

This clone was counted ten times or more. The chain is built from TRBV2 and TRBJ1-2; D uncertain. Trimming took off 6 bases at V and 8 bases at J, with 19 bases between the two ends. Germline V CDR1 and CDR2: SNHLY, FYNNEI. CDR3 length: 14 amino acids. This CDR3 is CASSPTRVESGYTF. In DNA form, the CDR3 reads TGTGCCAGCAGCCCCACTAGAGTCGAGTCGGGCTACACCTTC.

The V and J genes are TRBV18 and TRBJ1-1; D is undetermined. V was shortened by 6 bases and J by 1 base, with 9 bases between the two germline ends. Germline loops: CDR1 KGHSH, CDR2 LQKENI. The CDR3 is 13 amino acids. CDR3 nucleotide sequence: TGTGCCAGCTCGGACCGAAGGAACACTGAAGCTTTCTTT. It specifies CASSDRRNTEAFF.

CDR3 protein: CASSLPQGKYGYTF. The CDR3 DNA reads TGTGCCAGCAGCTTACCACAGGGAAAGTATGGCTACACCTTC. V usage is TRBV7-9 and J usage is TRBJ1-2; D might be TRBD1 (6 bases). This CDR3 has 14 amino acids. Trimming removed 2 bases at V and 5 bases at J, with 12 bases between. Looked up from germline, CDR1 is SEHNR and CDR2 is FQNEAQ (reference sequence). Full variable domain (rest looked up from reference TRBV7-9 and TRBJ1-2): DTGVSQNPRHKITKRGQNVTFRCDPISEHNRLYWYRQTLGQGPEFLTYFQNEAQLEKSRLLSDRFSAERPKGSFSTLEIQRTEQGDSAMYLCASSLPQGKYGYTFGSGTRLTVV.

Concerning this clone itself: Distinct nucleotide sequences in the sample also encode this CDR3. The rearrangement uses TRBV27 and TRBJ2-5, with D uncertain. The CDR3 is 11 residues long. The germline CDR1 and CDR2 sequences are MNHEY and SMNVEV (reference sequence). Between the trimmed V and J ends, which lost 3 bases and 5 bases, there was a span of 4 bases. The CDR3 sequence is CASSLSETQYF. Here the CDR3 DNA reads TGTGCCAGCAGTTTGAGCGAGACCCAGTACTTC.

The chain joins TRBV5-1 to TRBJ2-2; TRBD1 matches at 8 bases. The ends lost 2 bases at V and 1 base at J; junction bases unmatched: 4. The CDR3 sequence is 16 residues long. In germline, CDR1 is SGHRS, CDR2 YFSETQ. CDR3 sequence reads: CASSLSGGLNTGELFF. The CDR3 DNA follows: TGCGCCAGCAGCTTATCAGGGGGCCTGAACACCGGGGAGCTGTTTTTT.

The V and J genes are TRBV7-8 and TRBJ2-7; D gene uncertain. CDR1 SGHVS and CDR2 FQNEAQ come from the germline V gene. This CDR3 is built from 15 residues. The V end lost 5 bases, the J end lost 4 bases, and 18 bases lay between the germline ends. The CDR3 loop reads CASSPPLSRMYEQYF. In DNA form, the CDR3 reads TGTGCCAGCAGCCCCCCCTTGTCGAGGATGTACGAGCAGTACTTC. The full variable domain, with the rest looked up from reference TRBV7-8 and TRBJ2-7, is GAGVSQSPRYKVAKRGQDVALRCDPISGHVSLFWYQQALGQGPEFLTYFQNEAQLDKSGLPSDRFFAERPEGSVSTLKIQRTQQEDSAVYLCASSPPLSRMYEQYFGPGTRLTVT.

The chain couples TRBV6-1 to TRBJ2-7; D is uncertain. The CDR3 runs 12 residues. V gave up 7 bases and J gave up 5 bases, with 12 bases separating them. Germline-derived CDR1 and CDR2 are MNHNS and SASEGT. In DNA, the CDR3 is TGTGCCAGCAAGTATGCAGGCAACGAGCAGTACTTC. Protein: CASKYAGNEQYF.

The table lists this clone with a few counts. This rearrangement joins TRBV30 to TRBJ1-1; 7 bases are a match to TRBD1. The ends lost 1 base at V and 10 bases at J; junction bases unmatched: 6. The CDR3 length is 12 residues. Germline assignment: CDR1 GTSNPN and CDR2 SVGIG (reference sequence). CDR3 sequence: CAWSAGTERAFF. The DNA for the CDR3 is TGTGCCTGGAGTGCCGGGACAGAGCGAGCTTTCTTT.

Worth noting for this clone: A far more abundant clone sits one base away, making this likely a read error. The chain carries TRBV2 and TRBJ1-1; no reliable D call. Between the trimmed V and J ends, which lost 3 bases and 0 bases, there was a span of 8 bases. The CDR3 consists of 14 residues. Looked up from germline, CDR1 is SNHLY and CDR2 is FYNNEI. This CDR3 reads CASSEVRVNTEAFF. CDR3 sequence (DNA): TGTGCCAGCAGTGAGGTACGGGTGAACACTGAAGCTTTCTTT.

The chain carries TRBV5-1 and TRBJ2-5; tentatively, D is TRBD2 (5 bases). The CDR3 is 13 amino acids. In germline, CDR1 is SGHRS, CDR2 YFSETQ. Trimming took 2 bases from V and 2 from J, leaving 7 bases between them. The CDR3 sequence is CASSFGDQETQYF. The CDR3 region has the DNA TGCGCCAGCAGCTTCGGGGATCAAGAGACCCAGTACTTC.

This clone has just a few counts. This chain's CDR3 is CASETGTSGVEQFF. The CDR3 bases are TGTGCCAGCGAAACCGGGACTAGCGGGGTTGAGCAGTTCTTC. This chain links TRBV7-9 with TRBJ2-1; TRBD2 matches at 13 bases. Unmatched junction bases numbered 7, after V lost 8 bases and J lost 9 bases. The CDR3 runs 14 residues. Germline V lookup: CDR1 SEHNR, CDR2 FQNEAQ (reference sequence).

V and J are TRBV4-1 and TRBJ2-7; D is possibly TRBD1 or TRBD2 (5 bases each). CDR1 is MGHRA and CDR2 is YSYEKL in the germline V gene. The CDR3 sequence is 16 residues long. V dropped 0 bases and J dropped 3 bases, with 15 bases sitting between them. The CDR3 region has the DNA TGCGCCAGCAGCCAAGAAGCGGTGGCAGGGTACTACGAGCAGTACTTC. Amino acids: CASSQEAVAGYYEQYF.

The gene calls are TRBV15 and TRBJ2-7; 10 bases map to TRBD1. V lost 0 bases, J lost 6 bases, and 5 bases stayed unmatched. Germline loops: CDR1 LNHNV, CDR2 YYDKDF (reference sequence). CDR3 size: 15 residues. For the CDR3, the DNA is TGTGCCACCAGCAGAGATCGGGGGACAGGGGTCGAGCAGTACTTC. It translates to CATSRDRGTGVEQYF. The full variable domain, rest sourced from reference TRBV15 and TRBJ2-7, is DAMVIQNPRYQVTQFGKPVTLSCSQTLNHNVMYWYQQKSSQAPKLLFHYYDKDFNNEADTPDNFQSRRPNTSFCFLDIRSPGLGDTAMYLCATSRDRGTGVEQYFGPGTRLTVT.

This clone was detected a few times. The J gene is TRBJ2-7, the V gene TRBV4-1; 14 nucleotides line up with TRBD2. CDR3 length: 16 amino acids. Germline V lookup: CDR1 MGHRA, CDR2 YSYEKL. Unmatched junction bases numbered 5, after V lost 3 bases and J lost 4 bases. CDR3 sequence: CASSQGTSGSFYEQYF. The CDR3 DNA sequence: TGCGCCAGCAGCCAGGGGACTAGCGGGAGCTTTTACGAGCAGTACTTC.

A remark on this clone: A far larger clone is off by one base, so a read error is likely. The sample carries other DNA sequences with the same CDR3. The chain has TRBV10-2 and TRBJ2-7; D is perhaps TRBD1 or TRBD2 (5 bases each). The CDR3 is made up of 12 amino acids. CDR1 WSHSY and CDR2 SAAADI come from the germline V gene. The CDR3 region has the DNA TGCGCCAGCACTGAGGGGTTGTACGAGCAGTACTTC. It is translated as CASTEGLYEQYF.

This chain uses TRBV4-2 with TRBJ2-2; TRBD2 might be the D (5 bases). Trimming removed 1 base at V and 4 bases at J, with 10 bases between. This CDR3 has 15 amino acids. Germline V gene sequence: CDR1 LGHNA, CDR2 YNFKEQ. CDR3 DNA sequence: TGTGCCAGCAGCCAAGCAGAGACTACCACCGGGGAGCTGTTTTTT. Protein sequence: CASSQAETTTGELFF.

The rearrangement uses TRBV5-4 and TRBJ2-3; D is possibly TRBD1 (6 bases). This CDR3 has 14 amino acids. V gave up 4 bases and J gave up 2 bases, with 11 bases separating them. Germline assignment: CDR1 SGHNT and CDR2 YYREEE (reference sequence). The CDR3 here is CASSPRGPTDTQYF. DNA of the CDR3: TGTGCCAGCAGCCCCAGGGGTCCCACAGATACGCAGTATTTT.